The 12 T cell receptor beta chains listed next were all sequenced from one sample in a study of T cells in localized non-small cell lung cancer. Profiling relied on immunoSEQ multiplex PCR, and the TCRdb table lists in-frame clones only, not all of them. The sample shows some 4,000 clones, 20% to 30% of them seen only once. The sample consisted of lung tumor tissue, taken before any cancer treatment. These receptors all come from a woman aged 35 to 70 with stage I lung adenocarcinoma.

This clone was found a few times. The V and J genes are TRBV6-1 and TRBJ1-2; 9 bases are a match to TRBD1. This CDR3 has 17 amino acids. The germline V gene has CDR1 MNHNS and CDR2 SASEGT. Trimming removed 1 base from V and 2 bases from J; junction bases left unmatched: 8. CDR3: CASSEGYGGTGNYGYTF. The CDR3 nucleotides are TGTGCCAGCAGTGAAGGTTACGGGGGGACAGGGAACTATGGCTACACCTTC.

The rearrangement joins TRBV19 to TRBJ2-3, with D perhaps given as TRBD1 or TRBD2 (5 bases each). The CDR3 spans 17 residues. In germline, CDR1 is LNHDA, CDR2 SQIVND (reference sequence). Trimming took off 7 bases at V and 3 bases at J, with 23 bases between the two ends. CDR3 coding DNA: TGTGCCAGTACCACCTGGGGGTCAGGAACGGGGACAGATACGCAGTATTTT. Translated, it gives CASTTWGSGTGTDTQYF.

The V and J genes are TRBV19 and TRBJ2-6; the D gene is possibly TRBD1 (6 bases). With 5 bases removed from V and 0 bases from J, the gap between germline ends came to 8 bases. The CDR3 totals 15 residues. Germline CDR1 reads LNHDA; CDR2 reads SQIVND (reference sequence). The CDR3 bases are TGTGCCAGTAGTGTACAGGGCTCTGGGGCCAACGTCCTGACTTTC. The encoded protein is CASSVQGSGANVLTF.

By proportion, this clone is medium-sized (0.01 to 0.1%). J is TRBJ2-1 and V is TRBV9; D remains unclear. Between the trimmed V and J ends, which lost 0 bases and 2 bases, there was a span of 15 bases. The CDR3 covers 17 residues. Germline values: CDR1 SGDLS, CDR2 YYNGEE. CDR3 DNA: TGTGCCAGCAGCGTAGATCTGCAGAAAGGACCCTACAATGAGCAGTTCTTC. Translated, it gives CASSVDLQKGPYNEQFF.

This clone showed up just a few times. The rearrangement links TRBV11-3 to TRBJ2-1, with 7 bases aligning to TRBD2. Germline CDR1 reads SGHNT; CDR2 reads YENEEA. Trimming cost V 2 bases and J 9 bases; bases outside gene matches: 7. The CDR3 runs to 14 residues. In nucleotides, the CDR3 is TGTGCCAGCAGCTTAACGAGCGGGGTGGGTGAGCAGTTCTTC. As protein: CASSLTSGVGEQFF.

V and J are TRBV6-8 and TRBJ1-6; D unresolved. Germline CDR1 is MNHGY and CDR2 is SAAAGT. The ends were cut back, 4 bases at V and 5 bases at J, with 9 bases in the middle. The CDR3 has 14 amino acids. CDR3 loop: CASSSSHHNSPLHF. CDR3 DNA: TGTGCCAGCAGTTCCTCTCACCATAATTCACCCCTCCACTTT.

V usage is TRBV15 and J usage is TRBJ2-1; 13 nucleotides align to TRBD2. This CDR3 has 21 residues. Germline assignment: CDR1 LNHNV and CDR2 YYDKDF (reference sequence). After removal of 0 bases from V and 0 bases from J, the junction contained 11 bases not matched to a gene. The CDR3 coding sequence is TGTGCCACCAGCAGAGAAGCAACCGGGACTAGCGGGGTTAGCTCCTACAATGAGCAGTTCTTC. It encodes CATSREATGTSGVSSYNEQFF.

By sample fraction, this clone is medium-sized. The gene calls are TRBV6-7 and TRBJ1-1; D gene unclear. TRBV6-7 is treated as an ORF (open reading frame) with a function not yet certain. Trimming pared 8 bases from V and 6 bases from J, leaving 10 bases between. This CDR3 comprises 11 residues. DNA for the CDR3: TGTGCCAGCCGGGCCCAGCCTGAAGCTTTCTTT. It yields the protein CASRAQPEAFF.

In its sample, this clone ranks as medium-sized. V is TRBV9 and J is TRBJ2-2; no clear D. The CDR3 covers 14 residues. CDR1 and CDR2 (germline): SGDLS, YYNGEE. V lost 5 bases and J 6 bases, leaving 14 bases between the germline ends. The chain's CDR3 is CASSSTVRAGELFF. The CDR3 bases are TGTGCCAGCAGTTCTACAGTCCGGGCCGGGGAGCTGTTTTTT.

This chain connects TRBV19 to TRBJ1-6; TRBD1 agrees at 7 bases. CDR1 and CDR2 from the germline V gene are LNHDA and SQIVND (reference sequence). V was clipped by 6 bases and J by 7 bases; unmatched bases: 9. This CDR3 is built from 15 residues. CDR3 coding DNA: TGTGCCAGTAGAACCCCGGGACAGTCGAATTCACCCCTCCACTTT. It specifies CASRTPGQSNSPLHF.

In this sample, this clone turned up a few times. The chain recombines TRBV11-3 with TRBJ2-1; possibly TRBD1 for D (8 bases). CDR1 is SGHNT, CDR2 YENEEA, per germline. V shed 7 bases and J shed 6 bases, with 19 bases lying between them. The CDR3 totals 15 residues. In nucleotides, the CDR3 is TGTGCCAGCACCGGGGGGACAGGTTTTATCAATGAGCAGTTCTTC. It yields the protein CASTGGTGFINEQFF.

J is TRBJ2-2 and V is TRBV5-1; possibly TRBD2 for D (6 bases). This CDR3 has 16 residues. Germline V gives CDR1 SGHRS, CDR2 YFSETQ. V was cut by 4 bases and J by 4 bases, with 17 bases left in between. The CDR3 DNA reads TGCGCCAGCAGCGGAGGGGTAGCGGTGACCACCGGGGAGCTGTTTTTT. This sequence encodes CASSGGVAVTTGELFF.